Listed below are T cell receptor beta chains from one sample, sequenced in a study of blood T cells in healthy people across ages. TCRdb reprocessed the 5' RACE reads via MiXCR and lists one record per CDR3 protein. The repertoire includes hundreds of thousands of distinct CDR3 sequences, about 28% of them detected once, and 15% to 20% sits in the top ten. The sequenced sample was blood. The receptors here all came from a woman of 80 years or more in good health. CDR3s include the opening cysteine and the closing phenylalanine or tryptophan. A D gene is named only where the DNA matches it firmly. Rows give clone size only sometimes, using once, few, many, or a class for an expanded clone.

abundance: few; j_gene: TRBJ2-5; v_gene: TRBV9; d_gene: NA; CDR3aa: CASSVSGMYQETQYF; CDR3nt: TGTGCCAGCAGCGTATCAGGGATGTACCAAGAGACCCAGTACTTC
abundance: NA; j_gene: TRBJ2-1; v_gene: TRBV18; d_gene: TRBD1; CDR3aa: CASSPGQFNEQFF; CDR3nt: TGTGCCAGCTCACCGGGACAGTTCAATGAGCAGTTCTTC
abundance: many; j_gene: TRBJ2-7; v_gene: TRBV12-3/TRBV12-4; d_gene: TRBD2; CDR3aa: CASRRSGGTSGVISYEQYF; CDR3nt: TGTGCCAGCAGACGAAGTGGGGGGACTAGCGGGGTTATCTCCTACGAGCAGTACTTC
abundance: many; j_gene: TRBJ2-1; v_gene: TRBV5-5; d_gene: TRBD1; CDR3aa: CASTSPGTGHNEQFF; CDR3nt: TGTGCCAGCACCTCCCCCGGGACAGGGCACAATGAGCAGTTCTTC
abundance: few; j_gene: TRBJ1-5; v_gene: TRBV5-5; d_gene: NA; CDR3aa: CASSLALFGSNQPQHF; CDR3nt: TGTGCCAGCAGCTTGGCCCTTTTTGGTAGCAATCAGCCCCAGCATTTT
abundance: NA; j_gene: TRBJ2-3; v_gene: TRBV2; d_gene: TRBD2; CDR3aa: CASRSGGTGDTQYF; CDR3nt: TGTGCCAGCCGTAGCGGGGGGACTGGAGATACGCAGTATTTT
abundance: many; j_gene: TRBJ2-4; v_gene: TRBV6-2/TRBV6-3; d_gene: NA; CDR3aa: CASSYVGALAKNIQYF; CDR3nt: TGTGCCAGCAGTTACGTGGGGGCGCTGGCCAAAAACATTCAGTACTTC
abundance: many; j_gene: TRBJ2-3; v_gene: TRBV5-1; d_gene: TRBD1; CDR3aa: CASSGDRGQGDTQYF; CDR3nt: TGCGCCAGCAGCGGTGACAGGGGGCAGGGAGATACGCAGTATTTT
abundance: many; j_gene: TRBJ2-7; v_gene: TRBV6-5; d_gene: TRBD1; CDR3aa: CASSYRTGSSYEQYF; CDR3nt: TGTGCCAGCAGTTACCGGACAGGGAGCTCCTACGAGCAGTACTTC
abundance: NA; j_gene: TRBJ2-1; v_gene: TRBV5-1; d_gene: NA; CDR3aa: CASSSTGFRGYNEQFF; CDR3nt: TGCGCCAGCAGCTCTACAGGGTTCAGGGGCTACAATGAGCAGTTCTTC